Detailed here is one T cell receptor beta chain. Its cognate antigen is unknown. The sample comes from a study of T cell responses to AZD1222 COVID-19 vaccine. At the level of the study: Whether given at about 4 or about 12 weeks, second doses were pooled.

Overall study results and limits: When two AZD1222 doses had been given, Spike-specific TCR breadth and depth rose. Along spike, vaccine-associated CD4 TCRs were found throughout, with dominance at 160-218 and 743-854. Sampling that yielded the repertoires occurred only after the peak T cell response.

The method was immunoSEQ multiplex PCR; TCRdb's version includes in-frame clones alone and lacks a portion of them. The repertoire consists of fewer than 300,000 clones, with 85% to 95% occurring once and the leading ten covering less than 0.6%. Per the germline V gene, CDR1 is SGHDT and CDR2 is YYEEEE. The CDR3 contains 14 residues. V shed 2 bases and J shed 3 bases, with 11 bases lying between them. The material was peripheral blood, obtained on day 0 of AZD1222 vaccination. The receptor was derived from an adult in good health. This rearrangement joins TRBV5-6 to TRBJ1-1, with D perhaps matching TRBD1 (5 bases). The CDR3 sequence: CASSFITRDTEAFF. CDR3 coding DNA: TGTGCCAGCAGCTTTATAACCAGGGACACTGAAGCTTTCTTT.